These 14 T cell receptor beta chains share one sample of origin, sequenced in a study of human T cells and chemical hapten exposure. Documented time point: patch test 1, 2 weeks after DPC sensitization. Treatment indicated: therapeutic diphenylcyclopropenone sensitization with weekly scalp DPC. One entry per CDR3 protein, called by TCRdb with MiXCR from the RACE reads. Of over 85,000 distinct CDR3 sequences listed, around 12% are singletons. The input for sequencing was whole blood, taken in connection with sensitization to the hapten diphenylcyclopropenone (DPC). Receptors originate from a woman aged 40 to 49 with alopecia areata. Some clones in this sample may be carry-over from other donors' samples.

This chain connects TRBV2 to TRBJ2-7, with TRBD2 matching over 9 bases. The germline V gene has CDR1 SNHLY and CDR2 FYNNEI. This CDR3 is built from 15 residues. Germline trimming cut 9 bases from V and 1 base from J; bases unmatched to any gene: 10. The CDR3, as DNA: TGTGCCAGTAGGTCGGCTAGCGGGGCTTCCTACGAGCAGTACTTC. This gives the protein CASRSASGASYEQYF.

V usage is TRBV9 and J usage is TRBJ2-5; possibly TRBD2 for D (5 bases). V shed 0 bases and J shed 8 bases, with 8 bases lying between them. The CDR3 consists of 12 residues. Per germline, CDR1 SGDLS and CDR2 YYNGEE. The CDR3, as DNA: TGTGCCAGCAGCGTAGATCGGGGAACCCAGTACTTC. Translating gives CASSVDRGTQYF.

This clonotype has just a few counts. This chain connects TRBV6-5 to TRBJ2-7; a weak D match, TRBD2 (6 bases). The ends were cut back, 7 bases at V and 6 bases at J, with 13 bases in the middle. CDR1 MNHEY and CDR2 SVGAGI come from the germline V gene. This CDR3 is 12 amino acids long. The CDR3 loop is CASIGRAGEQYF. CDR3 bases: TGTGCCAGCATAGGGAGAGCGGGCGAGCAGTACTTC.

This clonotype was observed many times. The chain employs TRBV28 and TRBJ1-1, with no clear D. Trimming pared 1 base from V and 1 base from J, leaving 7 bases between. Germline values: CDR1 MDHEN, CDR2 SYDVKM. This CDR3 is built from 14 residues. The CDR3 nucleotides read TGTGCCAGCAGTTTATTGGCCAAGAACACTGAAGCTTTCTTT. It specifies CASSLLAKNTEAFF.

The chain carries TRBV27 and TRBJ2-1; TRBD1 might be the D (6 bases). The CDR3 spans 14 residues. The ends were cut back, 5 bases at V and 1 base at J, with 9 bases in the middle. Germline-derived CDR1 and CDR2 are MNHEY and SMNVEV (reference sequence). CDR3 coding DNA: TGTGCCAGCAGTACGCAGGGGTCCTACAATGAGCAGTTCTTC. It translates to CASSTQGSYNEQFF.

There are many counts of this clonotype. The V and J genes are TRBV6-5 and TRBJ1-6, with D unresolved. Germline CDR1 reads MNHEY; CDR2 reads SVGAGI. The CDR3 has 12 residues. The V end lost 8 bases, the J end lost 6 bases, and 8 bases lay between the germline ends. CDR3 sequence (DNA): TGTGCCAGCCGGGCGGGTAATTCACCCCTCCACTTT. Encoded protein: CASRAGNSPLHF.

The chain carries TRBV18 and TRBJ1-5; D uncertain. The V and J ends lost 1 base and 4 bases respectively, with 11 bases between them. CDR1 and CDR2 (germline): KGHSH, LQKENI. CDR3 length: 15 amino acids. The DNA for the CDR3 is TGTGCCAGCTCACCACTGGCCGGAAGGAATCAGCCCCAGCATTTT. Residues: CASSPLAGRNQPQHF. The variable domain in full, with the rest retrieved from reference TRBV18 and TRBJ1-5, is NAGVMQNPRHLVRRRGQEARLRCSPMKGHSHVYWYRQLPEEGLKFMVYLQKENIIDESGMPKERFSAEFPKEGPSILRIQQVVRGDSAAYFCASSPLAGRNQPQHFGDGTRLSIL.

This clonotype was seen many times. The chain combines TRBV11-2 with TRBJ2-6; the D gene is possibly TRBD1 (6 bases). Trimming took off 0 bases at V and 15 bases at J, with 9 bases between the two ends. Germline V CDR1 and CDR2: SGHAT, FQNNGV. The CDR3 has 12 amino acids. The DNA of the CDR3 is TGTGCCAGCAGCTTAGAACCAGGGGCCCTGACTTTC. Its protein is CASSLEPGALTF. Looking up the rest from reference TRBV11-2 and TRBJ2-6 gives the full variable domain: EAGVAQSPRYKIIEKRQSVAFWCNPISGHATLYWYQQILGQGPKLLIQFQNNGVVDDSQLPKDRFSAERLKGVDSTLKIQPAKLEDSAVYLCASSLEPGALTFGAGSRLTVL.

This clonotype was picked up many times. The genes are TRBV12-2 and TRBJ1-1. TRBV12-2 is marked as a pseudogene. This CDR3 comprises 15 residues. This CDR3 is CASRLVANMNTEAFF. The CDR3 region has the DNA TGTGCAAGTCGCTTAGTCGCGAACATGAACACTGAAGCTTTCTTT.

The chain links TRBV10-3 to TRBJ1-2; TRBD1 is a possible D gene (5 bases). The V end lost 5 bases, the J end lost 7 bases, and 8 bases lay between the germline ends. In germline, CDR1 is ENHRY, CDR2 SYGVKD. The CDR3 has 11 amino acids. The CDR3 sequence: CAISQDIGYTF. DNA of the CDR3: TGTGCCATCAGTCAGGACATTGGCTACACCTTC.

The sample holds many counts of this clonotype. The chain joins TRBV7-6 to TRBJ2-1; possible D gene TRBD2, 5 bases. Germline CDR1 SGHVS, CDR2 FNYEAQ. CDR3 length: 16 residues. Trimming cost V 4 bases and J 4 bases, with 17 bases left between them. CDR3 in amino acids: CASSSTSAGLYNEQFF. In nucleotides, the CDR3 is TGTGCCAGCAGCTCCACCTCGGCGGGCCTATACAATGAGCAGTTCTTC. Full variable domain (missing parts from reference TRBV7-6 and TRBJ2-1): GAGVSQSPRYKVTKRGQDVALRCDPISGHVSLYWYRQALGQGPEFLTYFNYEAQQDKSGLPNDRFSAERPEGSISTLTIQRTEQRDSAMYRCASSSTSAGLYNEQFFGPGTRLTVL.

V and J are TRBV3-1 and TRBJ2-3; D may be TRBD2 (5 bases). Trimming pared 3 bases from V and 6 bases from J, leaving 13 bases between. CDR1 and CDR2 from the germline V gene are LGHDT and YNNKEL (reference sequence). This CDR3 is 14 amino acids long. Here the CDR3 reads CASSQVPSKDTQYF. The CDR3 coding sequence is TGTGCCAGCAGCCAGGTACCTAGCAAGGATACGCAGTATTTT.

This clonotype was counted at least ten times. V and J are TRBV12-3 or TRBV12-4 and TRBJ2-1; no reliable D call. This CDR3 has 11 residues. The V gene lost 6 bases and the J gene lost 8 bases, with 8 bases spanning the gap. The CDR3 nucleotides are TGTGCCAGCAGCTTTAATCATGAGCAGTTCTTC. The encoded protein is CASSFNHEQFF.

This clonotype was seen at least ten times. The chain uses TRBV7-8 and TRBJ2-3, with 10 bases aligning to TRBD1. J gave up 0 bases and V 5 bases, and 5 bases lay outside the gene matches. Germline-derived CDR1 and CDR2 are SGHVS and FQNEAQ. This CDR3 is built from 16 residues. The CDR3: CASSPRDRGSTDTQYF. Written as DNA, the CDR3 is TGTGCCAGCAGCCCCAGGGACAGGGGTAGCACAGATACGCAGTATTTT.